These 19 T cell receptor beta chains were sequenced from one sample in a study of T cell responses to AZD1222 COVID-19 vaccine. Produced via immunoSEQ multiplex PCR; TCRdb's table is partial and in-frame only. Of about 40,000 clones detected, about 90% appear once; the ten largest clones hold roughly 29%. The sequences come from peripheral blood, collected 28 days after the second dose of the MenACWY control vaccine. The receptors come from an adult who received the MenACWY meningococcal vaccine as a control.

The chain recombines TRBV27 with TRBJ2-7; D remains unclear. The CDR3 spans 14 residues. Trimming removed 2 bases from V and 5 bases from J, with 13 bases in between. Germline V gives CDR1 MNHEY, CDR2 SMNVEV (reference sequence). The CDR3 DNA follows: TGTGCCAGCAGTTTAGAGAATTCCCGGGACGAGCAGTACTTC. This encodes CASSLENSRDEQYF.

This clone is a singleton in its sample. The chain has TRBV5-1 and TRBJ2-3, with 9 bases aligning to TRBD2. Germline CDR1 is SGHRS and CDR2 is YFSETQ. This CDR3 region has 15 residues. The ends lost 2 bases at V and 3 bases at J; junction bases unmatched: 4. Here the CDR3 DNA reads TGCGCCAGCAGCTTAGGAGCGGGGGGAACAGATACGCAGTATTTT. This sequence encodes CASSLGAGGTDTQYF.

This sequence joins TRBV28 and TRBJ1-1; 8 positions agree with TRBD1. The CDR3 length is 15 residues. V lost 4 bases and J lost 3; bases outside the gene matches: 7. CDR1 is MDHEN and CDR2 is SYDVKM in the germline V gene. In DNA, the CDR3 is TGTGCCAGCAGTTATCGACAGGGGCGGTACACTGAAGCTTTCTTT. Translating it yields CASSYRQGRYTEAFF.

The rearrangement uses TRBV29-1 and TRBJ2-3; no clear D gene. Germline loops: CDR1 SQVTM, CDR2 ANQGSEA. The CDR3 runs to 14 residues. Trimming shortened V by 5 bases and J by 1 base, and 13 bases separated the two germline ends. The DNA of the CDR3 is TGCAGCGTTCGGCCATTTCGGGGCACAGATACGCAGTATTTT. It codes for CSVRPFRGTDTQYF.

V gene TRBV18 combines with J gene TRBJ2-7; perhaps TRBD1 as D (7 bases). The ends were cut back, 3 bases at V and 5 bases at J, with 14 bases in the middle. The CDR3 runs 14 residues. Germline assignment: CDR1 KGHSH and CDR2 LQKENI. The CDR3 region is CASSPRQGGDEQYF. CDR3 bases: TGTGCCAGCTCACCCAGACAGGGAGGCGACGAGCAGTACTTC.

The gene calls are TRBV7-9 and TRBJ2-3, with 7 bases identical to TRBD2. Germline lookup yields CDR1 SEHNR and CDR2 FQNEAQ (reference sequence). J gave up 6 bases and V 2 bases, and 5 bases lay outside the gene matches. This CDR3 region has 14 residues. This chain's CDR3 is CASSLRGGGDTQYF. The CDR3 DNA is TGTGCCAGCAGCTTACGTGGGGGAGGGGATACGCAGTATTTT.

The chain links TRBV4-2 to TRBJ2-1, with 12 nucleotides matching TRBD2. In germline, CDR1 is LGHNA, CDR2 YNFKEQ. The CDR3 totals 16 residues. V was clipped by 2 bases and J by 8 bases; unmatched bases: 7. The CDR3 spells CASSQRLAGDVHEQFF. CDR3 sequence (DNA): TGTGCCAGCAGCCAACGACTAGCGGGAGACGTCCATGAGCAGTTCTTC.

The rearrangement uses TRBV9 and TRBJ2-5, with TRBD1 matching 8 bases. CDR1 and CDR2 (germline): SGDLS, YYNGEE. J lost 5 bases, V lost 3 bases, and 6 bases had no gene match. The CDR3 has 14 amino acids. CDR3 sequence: CASSETRGLETQYF. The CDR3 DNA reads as TGTGCCAGCAGCGAAACCAGGGGGCTGGAGACCCAGTACTTC.

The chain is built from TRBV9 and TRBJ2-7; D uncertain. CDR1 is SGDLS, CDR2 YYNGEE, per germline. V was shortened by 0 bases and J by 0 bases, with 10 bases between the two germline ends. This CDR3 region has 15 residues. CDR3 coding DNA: TGTGCCAGCAGCGTAGGATCAGGCAGCTCCTACGAGCAGTACTTC. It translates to CASSVGSGSSYEQYF.

As DNA, the CDR3 is TGCGCCAGCAGCCCTGGCTTGCCGGCCTCCGGGGTGCTTTACAATGAGCAGTTCTTC. Translated, it gives CASSPGLPASGVLYNEQFF. V usage is TRBV5-1 and J usage is TRBJ2-1; D is possibly TRBD2 (5 bases). V was clipped by 4 bases and J by 4 bases, with 27 bases between them. Germline CDR1 is SGHRS and CDR2 is YFSETQ. The CDR3 is made up of 19 amino acids.

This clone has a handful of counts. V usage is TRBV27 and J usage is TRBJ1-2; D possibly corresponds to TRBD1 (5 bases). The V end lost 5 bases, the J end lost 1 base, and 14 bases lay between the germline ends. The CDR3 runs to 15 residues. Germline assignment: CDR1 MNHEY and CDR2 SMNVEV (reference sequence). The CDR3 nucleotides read TGTGCCAGCAGTATAGACAGACACGTTAACTATGGCTACACCTTC. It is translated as CASSIDRHVNYGYTF.

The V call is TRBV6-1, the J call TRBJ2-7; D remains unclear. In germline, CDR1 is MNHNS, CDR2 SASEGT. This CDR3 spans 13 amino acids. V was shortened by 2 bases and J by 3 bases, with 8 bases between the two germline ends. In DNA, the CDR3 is TGTGCCAGCAGTGAACCCGGTTACTACGAGCAGTACTTC. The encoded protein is CASSEPGYYEQYF.

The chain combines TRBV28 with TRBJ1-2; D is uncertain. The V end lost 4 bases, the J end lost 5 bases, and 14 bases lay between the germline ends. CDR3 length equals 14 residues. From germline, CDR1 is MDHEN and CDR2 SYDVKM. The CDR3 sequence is CASSWTAPRYGYTF. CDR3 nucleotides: TGTGCCAGCAGTTGGACCGCCCCCAGGTATGGCTACACCTTC.

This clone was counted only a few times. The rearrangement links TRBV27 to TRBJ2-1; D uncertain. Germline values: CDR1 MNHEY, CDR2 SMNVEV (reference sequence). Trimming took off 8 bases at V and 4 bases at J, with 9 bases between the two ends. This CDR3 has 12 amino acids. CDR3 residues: CASGTTYNEQFF. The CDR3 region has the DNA TGTGCCAGCGGCACGACGTACAATGAGCAGTTCTTC.

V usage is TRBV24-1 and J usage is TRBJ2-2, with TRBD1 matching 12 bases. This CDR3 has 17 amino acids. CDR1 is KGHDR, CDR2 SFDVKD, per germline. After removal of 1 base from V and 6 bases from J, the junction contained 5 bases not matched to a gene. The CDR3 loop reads CATSDFVGQGAAGELFF. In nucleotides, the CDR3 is TGTGCCACCAGTGATTTCGTGGGACAGGGGGCGGCCGGGGAGCTGTTTTTT.

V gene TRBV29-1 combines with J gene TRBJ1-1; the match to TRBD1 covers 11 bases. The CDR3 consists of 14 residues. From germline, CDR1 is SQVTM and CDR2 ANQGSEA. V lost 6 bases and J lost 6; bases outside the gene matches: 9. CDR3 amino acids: CSVLRTGGLSEAFF. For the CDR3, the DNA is TGCAGCGTCCTTCGGACAGGGGGCTTATCTGAAGCTTTCTTT.

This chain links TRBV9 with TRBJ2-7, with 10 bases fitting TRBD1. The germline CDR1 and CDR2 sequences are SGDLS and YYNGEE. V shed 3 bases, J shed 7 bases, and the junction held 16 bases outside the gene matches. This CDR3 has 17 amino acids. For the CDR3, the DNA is TGTGCCAGCAGCGAAAACCCGGGACAGGGGACCTTTGGGGAGCAGTACTTC. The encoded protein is CASSENPGQGTFGEQYF.

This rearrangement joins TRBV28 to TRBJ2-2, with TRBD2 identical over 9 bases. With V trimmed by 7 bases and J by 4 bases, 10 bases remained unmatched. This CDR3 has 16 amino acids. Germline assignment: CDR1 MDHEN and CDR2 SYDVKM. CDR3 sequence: CASTLRLAGRTGELFF. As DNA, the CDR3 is TGTGCCAGCACCCTAAGGCTAGCGGGACGCACCGGGGAGCTGTTTTTT.

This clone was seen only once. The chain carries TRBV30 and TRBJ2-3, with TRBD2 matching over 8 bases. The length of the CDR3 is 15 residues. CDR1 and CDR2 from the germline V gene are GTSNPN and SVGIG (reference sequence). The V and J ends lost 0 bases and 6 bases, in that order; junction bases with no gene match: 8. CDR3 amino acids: CAWSVRAGVGDTQYF. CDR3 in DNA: TGTGCCTGGAGTGTACGAGCGGGAGTAGGGGATACGCAGTATTTT.